The present TCR beta chain was sequenced within a study of shared clonotypes between healthy human individuals. In the case of this clone: Its antigen is still unknown.

Findings of the study overall: Clonotypes shared by all four donors outscored non-shared clonotypes in generation probability.

All participating donors were Caucasian adults from Nashville, Tennessee. The V gene's germline CDR1 is SGHDN and CDR2 FVKESK. This CDR3 has 15 amino acids. Trimming stripped 2 bases from V and 3 bases from J, with 10 bases between. As handled by the study authors: ImmunoSEQ junction-only sequences lacked quality scores, so their filtering differed. The table came from immunoSEQ multiplex PCR; TCRdb's copy has only in-frame clones and leaves some out. V and J calls and clone size come straight from that table; D and trimming were deduced from the DNA. Among about 2.4 million clones listed, 93% were seen once.

The chain combines TRBV14 with TRBJ2-2; D may be TRBD2 (6 bases). This receptor was obtained from a man between 18 and 35 years old in good health. Some clones in this sample may be carry-over from other donors' samples. Sequencing was done on a sample of naive CD4+ T cells from PBMCs. The subset: CD45RA+ positively selected. The CDR3 nucleotides are TGTGCCAGCAGCCAAATTCCGGGGGACACCGGGGAGCTGTTTTTT. It encodes CASSQIPGDTGELFF.